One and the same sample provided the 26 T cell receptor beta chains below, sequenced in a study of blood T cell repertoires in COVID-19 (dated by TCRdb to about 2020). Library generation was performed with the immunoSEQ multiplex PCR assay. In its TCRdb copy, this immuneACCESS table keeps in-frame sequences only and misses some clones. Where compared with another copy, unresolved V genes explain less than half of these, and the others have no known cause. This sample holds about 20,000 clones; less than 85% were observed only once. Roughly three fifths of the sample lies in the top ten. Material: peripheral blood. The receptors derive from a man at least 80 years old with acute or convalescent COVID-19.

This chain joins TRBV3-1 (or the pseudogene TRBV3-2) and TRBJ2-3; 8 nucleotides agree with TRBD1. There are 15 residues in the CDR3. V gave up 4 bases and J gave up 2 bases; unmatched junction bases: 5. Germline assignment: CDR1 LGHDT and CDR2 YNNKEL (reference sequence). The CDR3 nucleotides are TGTGCCAGCAGCCTCGGGACAGGATACACAGATACGCAGTATTTT. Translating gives CASSLGTGYTDTQYF.

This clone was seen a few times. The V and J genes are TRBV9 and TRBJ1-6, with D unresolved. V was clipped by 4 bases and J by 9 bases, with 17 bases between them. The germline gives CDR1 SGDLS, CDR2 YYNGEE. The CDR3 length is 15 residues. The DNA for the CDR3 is TGTGCCAGCAGCTCGGGTCCTCAAATCGGTTCACCCCTCCACTTT. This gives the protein CASSSGPQIGSPLHF.

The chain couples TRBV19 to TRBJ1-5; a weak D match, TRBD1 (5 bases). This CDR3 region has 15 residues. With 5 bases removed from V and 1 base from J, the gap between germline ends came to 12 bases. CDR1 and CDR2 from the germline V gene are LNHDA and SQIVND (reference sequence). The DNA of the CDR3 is TGTGCCAGTAGTGGGTTGGGGGGAAGCAATCAGCCCCAGCATTTT. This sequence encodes CASSGLGGSNQPQHF.

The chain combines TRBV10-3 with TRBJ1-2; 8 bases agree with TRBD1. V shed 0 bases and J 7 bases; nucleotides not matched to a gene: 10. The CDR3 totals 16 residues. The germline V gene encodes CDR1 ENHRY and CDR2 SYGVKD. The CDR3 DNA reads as TGTGCCATCAGTGAGTCTTCTTGGACAGGGCCTTTTGGCTACACCTTC. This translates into CAISESSWTGPFGYTF.

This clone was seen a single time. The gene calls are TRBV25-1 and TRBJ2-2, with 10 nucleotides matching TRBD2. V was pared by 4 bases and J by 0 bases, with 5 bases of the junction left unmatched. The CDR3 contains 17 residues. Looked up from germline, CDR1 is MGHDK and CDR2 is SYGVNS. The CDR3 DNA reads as TGTGCCAGCAGTGGGGTAGCGGGAGGCCCGAACACCGGGGAGCTGTTTTTT. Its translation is CASSGVAGGPNTGELFF.

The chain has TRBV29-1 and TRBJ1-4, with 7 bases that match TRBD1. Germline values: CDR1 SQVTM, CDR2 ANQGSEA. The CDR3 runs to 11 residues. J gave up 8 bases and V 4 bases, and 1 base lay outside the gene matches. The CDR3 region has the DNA TGCAGCGTTGGACAGGGCGAAAAACTGTTTTTT. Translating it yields CSVGQGEKLFF.

Here the CDR3 DNA reads TGCGCCAGCACCGTTCAGGCGGGTTTCACCGGGGAGCTGTTTTTT. Protein product: CASTVQAGFTGELFF. This rearrangement joins TRBV5-1 to TRBJ2-2; TRBD2 is a possible D gene (5 bases). The ends were cut back, 6 bases at V and 4 bases at J, with 16 bases in the middle. Germline values: CDR1 SGHRS, CDR2 YFSETQ. The CDR3 totals 15 residues. Full variable domain (outside the CDR3, taken from reference TRBV5-1 and TRBJ2-2): KAGVTQTPRYLIKTRGQQVTLSCSPISGHRSVSWYQQTPGQGLQFLFEYFSETQRNKGNFPGRFSGRQFSNSRSEMNVSTLELGDSALYLCASTVQAGFTGELFFGEGSRLTVL.

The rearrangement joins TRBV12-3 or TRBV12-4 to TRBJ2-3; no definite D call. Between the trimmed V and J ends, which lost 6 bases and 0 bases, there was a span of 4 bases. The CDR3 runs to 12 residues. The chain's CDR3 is CASSLSTDTQYF. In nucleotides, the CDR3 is TGTGCCAGCAGCCTAAGCACAGATACGCAGTATTTT.

The CDR3: CASSPRAGLQETQYF. DNA of the CDR3: TGTGCCAGCAGCCCACGGGCGGGACTGCAAGAGACCCAGTACTTC. The gene calls are TRBV7-3 and TRBJ2-5, with D possibly TRBD2 on 6 matching bases. Trimming took 5 bases from V and 2 from J, leaving 15 bases between them. Germline assignment: CDR1 SGHTA and CDR2 FQGTGA. The CDR3 spans 15 residues.

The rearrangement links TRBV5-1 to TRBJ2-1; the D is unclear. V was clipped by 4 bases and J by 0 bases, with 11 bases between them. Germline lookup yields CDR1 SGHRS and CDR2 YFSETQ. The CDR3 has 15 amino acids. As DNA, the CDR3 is TGCGCCAGCAGCCCAGAAGTTGGCTCCTACAATGAGCAGTTCTTC. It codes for CASSPEVGSYNEQFF.

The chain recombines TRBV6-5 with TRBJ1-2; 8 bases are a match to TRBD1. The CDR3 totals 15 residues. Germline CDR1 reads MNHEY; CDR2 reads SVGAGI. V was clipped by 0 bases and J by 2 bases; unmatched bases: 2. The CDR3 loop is CASSYSQGANYGYTF. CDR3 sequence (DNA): TGTGCCAGCAGTTACTCGCAGGGGGCGAACTATGGCTACACCTTC.

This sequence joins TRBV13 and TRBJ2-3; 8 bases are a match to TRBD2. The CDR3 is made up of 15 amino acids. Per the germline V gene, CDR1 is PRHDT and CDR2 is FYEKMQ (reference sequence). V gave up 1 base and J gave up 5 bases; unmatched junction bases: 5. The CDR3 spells CASSLDGRAEDTQYF. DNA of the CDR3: TGTGCCAGCAGCTTAGACGGGAGGGCCGAAGATACGCAGTATTTT.

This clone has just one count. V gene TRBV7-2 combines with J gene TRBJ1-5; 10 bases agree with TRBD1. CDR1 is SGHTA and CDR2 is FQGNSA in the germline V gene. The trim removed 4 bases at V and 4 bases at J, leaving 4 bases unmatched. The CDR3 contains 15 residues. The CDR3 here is CASSSGTGVNQPQHF. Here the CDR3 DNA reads TGTGCCAGCAGCTCCGGGACAGGGGTAAATCAGCCCCAGCATTTT. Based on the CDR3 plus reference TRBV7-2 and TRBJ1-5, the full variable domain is GAGVSQSPSNKVTEKGKDVELRCDPISGHTALYWYRQSLGQGLEFLIYFQGNSAPDKSGLPSDRFSAERTGGSVSTLTIQRTQQEDSAVYLCASSSGTGVNQPQHFGDGTRLSIL.

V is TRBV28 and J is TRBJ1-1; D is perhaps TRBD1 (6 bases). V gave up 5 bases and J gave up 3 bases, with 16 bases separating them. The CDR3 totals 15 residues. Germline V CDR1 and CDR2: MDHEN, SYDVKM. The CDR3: CASSPEWGRDTEAFF. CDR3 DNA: TGTGCCAGCAGTCCTGAGTGGGGGCGGGACACTGAAGCTTTCTTT. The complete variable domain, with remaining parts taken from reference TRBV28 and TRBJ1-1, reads DVKVTQSSRYLVKRTGEKVFLECVQDMDHENMFWYRQDPGLGLRLIYFSYDVKMKEKGDIPEGYSVSREKKERFSLILESASTNQTSMYLCASSPEWGRDTEAFFGQGTRLTVV.

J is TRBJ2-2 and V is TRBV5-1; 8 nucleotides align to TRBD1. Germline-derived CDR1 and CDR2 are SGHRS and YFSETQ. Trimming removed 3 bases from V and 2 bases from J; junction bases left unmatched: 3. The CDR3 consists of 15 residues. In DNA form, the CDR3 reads TGCGCCAGCAGCTCTGGGACAGGTAACACCGGGGAGCTGTTTTTT. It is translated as CASSSGTGNTGELFF.

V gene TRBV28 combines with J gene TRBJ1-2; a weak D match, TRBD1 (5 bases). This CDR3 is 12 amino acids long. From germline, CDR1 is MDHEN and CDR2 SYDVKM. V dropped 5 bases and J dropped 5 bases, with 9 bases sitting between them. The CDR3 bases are TGTGCCAGCAGTCCCGACAGTTATGGCTACACCTTC. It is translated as CASSPDSYGYTF.

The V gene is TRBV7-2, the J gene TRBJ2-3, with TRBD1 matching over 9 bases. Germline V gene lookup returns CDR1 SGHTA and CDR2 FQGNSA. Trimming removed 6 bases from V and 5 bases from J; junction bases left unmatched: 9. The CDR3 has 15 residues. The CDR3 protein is CASRPPGQGIDTQYF. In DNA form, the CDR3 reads TGTGCCAGCAGACCGCCGGGACAGGGTATAGATACGCAGTATTTT.

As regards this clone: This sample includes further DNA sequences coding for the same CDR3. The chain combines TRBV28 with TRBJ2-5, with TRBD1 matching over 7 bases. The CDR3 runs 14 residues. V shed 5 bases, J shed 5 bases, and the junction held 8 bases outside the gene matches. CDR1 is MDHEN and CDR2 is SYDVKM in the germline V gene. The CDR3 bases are TGTGCCAGCAGTACCCGACAGGGTCAGGAGACCCAGTACTTC. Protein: CASSTRQGQETQYF. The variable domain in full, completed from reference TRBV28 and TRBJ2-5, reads DVKVTQSSRYLVKRTGEKVFLECVQDMDHENMFWYRQDPGLGLRLIYFSYDVKMKEKGDIPEGYSVSREKKERFSLILESASTNQTSMYLCASSTRQGQETQYFGPGTRLLVL.

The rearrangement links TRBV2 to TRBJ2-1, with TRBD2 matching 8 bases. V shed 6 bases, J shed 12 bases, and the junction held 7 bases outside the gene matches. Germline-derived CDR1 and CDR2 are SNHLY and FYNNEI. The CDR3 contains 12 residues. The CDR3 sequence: CASSGSGMRQFF. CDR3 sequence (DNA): TGTGCCAGCAGCGGTAGCGGGATGCGGCAGTTCTTC.

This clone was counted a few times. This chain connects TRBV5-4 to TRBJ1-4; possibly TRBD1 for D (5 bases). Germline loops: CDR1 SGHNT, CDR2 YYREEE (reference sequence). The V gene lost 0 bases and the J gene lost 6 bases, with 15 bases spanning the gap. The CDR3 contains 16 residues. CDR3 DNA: TGTGCCAGCAGCTTGGCCGTGGGGGGACGAGATGAAAAACTGTTTTTT. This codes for CASSLAVGGRDEKLFF.

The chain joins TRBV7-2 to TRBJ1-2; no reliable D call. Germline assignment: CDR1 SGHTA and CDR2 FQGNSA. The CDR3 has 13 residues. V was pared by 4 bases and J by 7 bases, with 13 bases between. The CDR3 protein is CASSSGQEVGYTF. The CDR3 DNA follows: TGTGCCAGCAGCTCCGGCCAGGAAGTTGGCTACACCTTC.

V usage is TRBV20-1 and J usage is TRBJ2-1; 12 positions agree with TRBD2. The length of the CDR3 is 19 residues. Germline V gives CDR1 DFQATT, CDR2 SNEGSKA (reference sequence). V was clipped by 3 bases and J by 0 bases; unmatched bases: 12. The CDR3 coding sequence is TGCAGTGCTAGTGGGGGGCTTGGACTAGCGGGATTCTCCTACAATGAGCAGTTCTTC. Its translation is CSASGGLGLAGFSYNEQFF.

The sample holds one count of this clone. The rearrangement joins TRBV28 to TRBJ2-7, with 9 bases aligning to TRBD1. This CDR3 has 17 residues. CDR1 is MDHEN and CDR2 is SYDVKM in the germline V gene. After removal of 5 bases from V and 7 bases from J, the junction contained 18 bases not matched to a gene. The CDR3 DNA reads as TGTGCCAGCAGTGTACAGGGGGCCGATCCATATACGCTGGAGCAGTACTTC. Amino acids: CASSVQGADPYTLEQYF.

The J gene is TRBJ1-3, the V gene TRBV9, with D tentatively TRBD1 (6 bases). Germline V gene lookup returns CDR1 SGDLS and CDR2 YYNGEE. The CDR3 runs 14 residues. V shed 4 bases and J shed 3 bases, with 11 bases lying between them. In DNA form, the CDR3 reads TGTGCCAGCAGCCCTTCGGACAGTGGAAACACCATATATTTT. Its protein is CASSPSDSGNTIYF. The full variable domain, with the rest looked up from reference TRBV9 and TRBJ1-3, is DSGVTQTPKHLITATGQRVTLRCSPRSGDLSVYWYQQSLDQGLQFLIQYYNGEERAKGNILERFSAQQFPDLHSELNLSSLELGDSALYFCASSPSDSGNTIYFGEGSWLTVV.

CDR3 protein: CASRGTSLASQETQYF. CDR3 bases: TGTGCCAGCAGGGGCACCTCGCTAGCGTCGCAAGAGACCCAGTACTTC. The chain combines TRBV6-4 with TRBJ2-5; D perhaps matches TRBD2 (6 bases). Trimming removed 6 bases at V and 2 bases at J, with 19 bases between. There are 16 residues in the CDR3. Per the germline V gene, CDR1 is MRHNA and CDR2 is SNTAGT.

The CDR3, as DNA: TGTGCCAGCAGCCCTGGGGGACAGGGTTGGACTGAAGCTTTCTTT. It is translated as CASSPGGQGWTEAFF. The chain recombines TRBV5-4 with TRBJ1-1; 9 nucleotides line up with TRBD1. Germline values: CDR1 SGHNT, CDR2 YYREEE (reference sequence). The CDR3 runs to 15 residues. Trimming cost V 4 bases and J 5 bases; bases outside gene matches: 9.